These 9 T cell receptor beta chains were sequenced from one sample in a study of blood T cell repertoires in COVID-19. Only in-frame clones appear in the TCRdb table, and some are missing; sequencing was by immunoSEQ multiplex PCR. Seen here are 150,000 to 250,000 clones, around 87% observed once, and the top ten hold 2% to 2.5%. Sequencing input: PBMCs or T cells enriched from blood (not recorded which). All receptors come from a woman between 25 and 40 years old who had recovered from COVID-19.

The chain couples TRBV27 to TRBJ2-5, with D maybe TRBD2 (7 bases). Trimming took 4 bases from V and 3 from J, leaving 18 bases between them. CDR1 is MNHEY and CDR2 is SMNVEV in the germline V gene (reference sequence). The CDR3 covers 16 residues. The CDR3 coding sequence is TGTGCCAGCAGTTCCCCGGGGGGCCAAATCGAAGAGACCCAGTACTTC. The encoded protein is CASSSPGGQIEETQYF.

This chain connects TRBV18 to TRBJ1-3, with 8 bases fitting TRBD1. Looked up from germline, CDR1 is KGHSH and CDR2 is LQKENI. The V segment lost 6 bases and the J segment 0 bases; nucleotides outside the gene matches: 7. The CDR3 sequence is 16 residues long. The CDR3 DNA sequence: TGTGCCAGCTCTACCGACAGGGGCGACTCTGGAAACACCATATATTTT. Translated: CASSTDRGDSGNTIYF.

The chain is built from TRBV18 and TRBJ2-1; weak D call: TRBD1 (6 bases). V dropped 3 bases and J dropped 4 bases, with 10 bases sitting between them. The CDR3 runs 14 residues. Germline CDR1 is KGHSH and CDR2 is LQKENI. The CDR3 protein is CASSPAGVYNEQFF. CDR3 nucleotide sequence: TGTGCCAGCTCACCGGCAGGGGTGTACAATGAGCAGTTCTTC.

The chain employs TRBV19 and TRBJ2-1; 10 nucleotides match TRBD2. Losses at the gene ends were 5 bases for V and 4 bases for J; bases not matched to a gene: 8. Germline CDR1 is LNHDA and CDR2 is SQIVND (reference sequence). The CDR3 is 16 amino acids. The CDR3 bases are TGTGCCAGTAGTTTCTCCGGGACTAGCGCTTACAATGAGCAGTTCTTC. Encoded protein: CASSFSGTSAYNEQFF.

This sequence joins TRBV7-9 and TRBJ1-4; D gene uncertain. The V gene lost 4 bases and the J gene lost 1 base, with 13 bases spanning the gap. CDR3 size: 16 residues. Per germline, CDR1 SEHNR and CDR2 FQNEAQ (reference sequence). In DNA, the CDR3 is TGTGCCAGCAGCTACTGGAGTATTCAAACTAATGAAAAACTGTTTTTT. It encodes CASSYWSIQTNEKLFF. The full variable domain, its missing parts supplied by reference TRBV7-9 and TRBJ1-4, is DTGVSQNPRHKITKRGQNVTFRCDPISEHNRLYWYRQTLGQGPEFLTYFQNEAQLEKSRLLSDRFSAERPKGSFSTLEIQRTEQGDSAMYLCASSYWSIQTNEKLFFGSGTQLSVL.

CDR3 nucleotides: TGCAGCGCGAGGGACACTGATAATTCACCCCTCCACTTT. It specifies CSARDTDNSPLHF. The V gene is TRBV29-1, the J gene TRBJ1-6; possible D gene TRBD1, 6 bases. Germline V CDR1 and CDR2: SQVTM, ANQGSEA. V shed 7 bases and J shed 5 bases, with 12 bases lying between them. This CDR3 spans 13 amino acids.

The chain joins TRBV28 to TRBJ1-1, with D maybe TRBD1 (5 bases). The germline gives CDR1 MDHEN, CDR2 SYDVKM. Trimming removed 5 bases at V and 12 bases at J, with 13 bases between. The CDR3 totals 11 residues. The CDR3: CASSPQGISFF. CDR3 bases: TGTGCCAGCAGTCCTCAGGGAATATCTTTCTTT.

V gene TRBV4-2 combines with J gene TRBJ1-4, with D maybe TRBD1 (6 bases). CDR1 and CDR2 (germline): LGHNA, YNFKEQ. There are 14 residues in the CDR3. Trimming stripped 0 bases from V and 8 bases from J, with 10 bases between. The CDR3 protein is CASSQEPGEEKLFF. CDR3 DNA sequence: TGTGCCAGCAGCCAAGAGCCAGGGGAGGAAAAACTGTTTTTT.

This sequence joins TRBV6-5 and TRBJ1-1, with D unclear. Deletions cut 7 bases from V and 6 bases from J, with 9 bases between. Looked up from germline, CDR1 is MNHEY and CDR2 is SVGAGI. This CDR3 has 11 residues. CDR3 sequence (DNA): TGTGCCAGCAAATCCGGGTCTGAAGCTTTCTTT. Translated: CASKSGSEAFF.